The 27 T cell receptor beta chains given below trace back to one sample, sequenced in a study of radiation and T cells in renal cell carcinoma (TCRdb year 2020). The intended sense of this specimen's time point label: blood 2 weeks post-SBRT. The treatment or condition tag for this specimen amounts to: 15 Gy SBRT to primary tumor, nephrectomy 4 weeks later. Libraries came from the immunoSEQ multiplex PCR assay. This is the immuneACCESS table as TCRdb keeps it, with only in-frame sequences that have V and J called. A part of the clones is gone; compared with another copy, unresolved V genes explain less than half, and the rest is unexplained. Across this sample there are 70,000 or so clones, with about 80% seen only once. Approximately 6% of the sample lies in the top ten. Material: blood, obtained from a patient whose treatment included radiotherapy and nephrectomy. Receptors were obtained from a man in his sixties with renal cell carcinoma.

The V gene is TRBV10-3, the J gene TRBJ1-2, with D possibly TRBD1 on 5 matching bases. CDR3 size: 14 residues. The V gene's germline CDR1 is ENHRY and CDR2 SYGVKD. Trimming took off 2 bases at V and 10 bases at J, with 17 bases between the two ends. CDR3 in DNA: TGTGCCATCAGTGAGACAGTCGGGGGGAGTGACTACACCTTC. It translates to CAISETVGGSDYTF.

The chain combines TRBV4-3 with TRBJ2-3; 16 bases match TRBD2. Germline V gene data show CDR1 as LGHNA and CDR2 as YSLEER. The CDR3 spans 18 residues. V gave up 4 bases and J gave up 0 bases; unmatched junction bases: 4. The CDR3 spells CASSPGLAGGPSTDTQYF. DNA of the CDR3: TGCGCCAGCAGCCCGGGACTAGCGGGAGGGCCTAGCACAGATACGCAGTATTTT.

This clone was seen more than once but under ten times. The chain carries TRBV14 and TRBJ1-1, with a tentative D call TRBD1 (5 bases). The ends were cut back, 4 bases at V and 4 bases at J, with 16 bases in the middle. The CDR3 length is 15 residues. CDR1 and CDR2 from the germline V gene are SGHDN and FVKESK. The CDR3 coding sequence is TGTGCCAGCAGCCTTCGGCGGGGCGAATTCACTGAAGCTTTCTTT. It codes for CASSLRRGEFTEAFF.

The rearrangement joins TRBV5-6 to TRBJ1-2; 8 bases line up with TRBD1. The germline V gene has CDR1 SGHDT and CDR2 YYEEEE. The V segment lost 4 bases and the J segment 1 base; nucleotides outside the gene matches: 9. This CDR3 is built from 16 residues. CDR3 nucleotide sequence: TGTGCCAGCAGCACCGGACAGGGCCTTAATAACTATGGCTACACCTTC. This gives the protein CASSTGQGLNNYGYTF.

This clone was seen just once. The chain combines TRBV5-6 with TRBJ2-1; D is possibly TRBD1 (6 bases). Between the trimmed V and J ends, which lost 3 bases and 5 bases, there was a span of 15 bases. The CDR3 contains 15 residues. From germline, CDR1 is SGHDT and CDR2 YYEEEE. CDR3 amino acids: CASSSTGPPNNEQFF. The CDR3 bases are TGTGCCAGCAGCTCAACAGGGCCCCCCAACAATGAGCAGTTCTTC.

This rearrangement joins TRBV6-5 to TRBJ1-1, with a possible D match to TRBD1 (5 bases). Germline assignment: CDR1 MNHEY and CDR2 SVGAGI. This CDR3 has 14 amino acids. V dropped 8 bases and J dropped 4 bases, with 17 bases sitting between them. In DNA, the CDR3 is TGTGCCAGCGGGGGGAGATCGGTTAGCACTGAAGCTTTCTTT. Translating gives CASGGRSVSTEAFF.

The rearrangement links TRBV28 to TRBJ1-2; TRBD1 is a possible D gene (6 bases). The CDR3 is 17 residues long. The germline V gene encodes CDR1 MDHEN and CDR2 SYDVKM. V gave up 6 bases and J gave up 4 bases, with 24 bases separating them. This chain's CDR3 is CASSPRGGRGKGYGYTF. The CDR3 coding sequence is TGTGCCAGCAGCCCGCGGGGGGGGCGGGGGAAGGGCTATGGCTACACCTTC.

This chain uses TRBV21-1 with TRBJ1-5; the table gives TRBD1 as D, unverified against the DNA. TRBV21-1 is marked as a pseudogene. This CDR3 region has 15 residues. For the CDR3, the DNA is TGTGCCAGCAGCCGAGAGGGGACAGGGAATCAGCCCCAGCATTTT. Amino acid sequence: CASSREGTGNQPQHF.

This chain links TRBV6-1 with TRBJ1-5, with D tentatively TRBD1 (5 bases). Trimming cost V 3 bases and J 6 bases, with 15 bases left between them. The CDR3 runs to 15 residues. Germline V lookup: CDR1 MNHNS, CDR2 SASEGT. The CDR3 spells CASSDDPGSGQPQHF. In DNA, the CDR3 is TGTGCCAGCAGTGACGATCCAGGGTCGGGTCAGCCCCAGCATTTT.

This chain links TRBV5-6 with TRBJ2-2; perhaps TRBD2 as D (5 bases). The germline V gene encodes CDR1 SGHDT and CDR2 YYEEEE. Trimming took 5 bases from V and 1 from J, leaving 9 bases between them. The CDR3 sequence is 14 residues long. Here the CDR3 reads CASSWTWNTGELFF. The CDR3 DNA reads as TGTGCCAGCAGTTGGACTTGGAACACCGGGGAGCTGTTTTTT.

This clone was counted a few times. CDR3 nucleotides: TGCGCCAGCAGACCCAGGGTGGGGACTAGCAATGAGCAGTTCTTC. Translation gives CASRPRVGTSNEQFF. J is TRBJ2-1 and V is TRBV4-1, with 8 bases that match TRBD2. Germline values: CDR1 MGHRA, CDR2 YSYEKL. This CDR3 contains 15 residues. The V and J ends lost 6 bases and 6 bases, in that order; junction bases with no gene match: 10.

This clone came up a few times. The same CDR3 can be traced to other DNA sequences in this sample. The chain carries TRBV9 and TRBJ1-3, with D hard to call. Trimming shortened V by 4 bases and J by 3 bases, and 8 bases separated the two germline ends. CDR1 is SGDLS, CDR2 YYNGEE, per germline. This CDR3 contains 13 residues. The chain's CDR3 is CASSPDLGNTIYF. The CDR3 DNA is TGTGCCAGCAGCCCGGACCTTGGAAACACCATATATTTT.

The chain couples TRBV4-2 to TRBJ2-7, with 9 nucleotides matching TRBD2. This CDR3 spans 14 amino acids. Germline CDR1 is LGHNA and CDR2 is YNFKEQ. V lost 1 base and J lost 5; bases outside the gene matches: 3. The CDR3 DNA follows: TGTGCCAGCAGCCAAGGAGCGGGAGGTCACGAGCAGTACTTC. It encodes CASSQGAGGHEQYF.

To note about this clone: Other DNA variants within this sample encode the same CDR3. V gene TRBV20-1 combines with J gene TRBJ2-5; D remains ambiguous. The V gene's germline CDR1 is DFQATT and CDR2 SNEGSKA (reference sequence). The ends were cut back, 1 base at V and 4 bases at J, with 4 bases in the middle. This CDR3 is 11 amino acids long. Here the CDR3 DNA reads TGCAGTGCTAGAGTTGGAGAGACCCAGTACTTC. Protein: CSARVGETQYF.

This clone was picked up a small number of times. The genes are TRBV5-1 and TRBJ1-1; 11 bases agree with TRBD1. V lost 4 bases, J lost 1 base, and 9 bases stayed unmatched. This CDR3 is 17 amino acids long. The germline gives CDR1 SGHRS, CDR2 YFSETQ. CDR3 region: CASSVTRDRGRNTEAFF. The CDR3 DNA follows: TGCGCCAGCAGCGTTACAAGGGACAGGGGGAGGAACACTGAAGCTTTCTTT.

The chain has TRBV7-2 and TRBJ2-5, with D perhaps matching TRBD2 (5 bases). Trimming took 5 bases from V and 2 from J, leaving 15 bases between them. The CDR3 has 15 amino acids. The germline V gene has CDR1 SGHTA and CDR2 FQGNSA. CDR3 loop: CASSQAMGVQETQYF. The DNA of the CDR3 is TGTGCCAGCAGCCAGGCTATGGGAGTTCAAGAGACCCAGTACTTC.

This clone was detected a few times. The V call is TRBV7-2, the J call TRBJ1-2; 8 bases are shared with TRBD1. This CDR3 has 13 amino acids. The germline V gene encodes CDR1 SGHTA and CDR2 FQGNSA. Trimming at V came to 5 bases and at J to 2 bases, leaving 1 base not matched to a gene. CDR3 nucleotide sequence: TGTGCCAGCAGCCGGGACAGGAACTATGGCTACACCTTC. This sequence encodes CASSRDRNYGYTF.

The V call is TRBV5-5, the J call TRBJ2-5; D gene ambiguous. V was clipped by 2 bases and J by 4 bases, with 12 bases between them. From germline, CDR1 is SGHKS and CDR2 YYEKEE (reference sequence). The CDR3 extends over 14 amino acids. The CDR3 here is CASSLVQQRETQYF. The CDR3, as DNA: TGTGCCAGCAGCTTAGTCCAGCAGAGAGAGACCCAGTACTTC.

V gene TRBV7-6 combines with J gene TRBJ2-1; D may match TRBD1 or TRBD2 (5 bases each). The germline V gene encodes CDR1 SGHVS and CDR2 FNYEAQ. V lost 1 base, J lost 3 bases, and 13 bases lay in between. The CDR3 contains 16 residues. The DNA for the CDR3 is TGTGCCAGCAGCTTAGGTGGTGTGGGGGTCTACAATGAGCAGTTCTTC. Protein: CASSLGGVGVYNEQFF. The full variable domain, its missing parts supplied by reference TRBV7-6 and TRBJ2-1, is GAGVSQSPRYKVTKRGQDVALRCDPISGHVSLYWYRQALGQGPEFLTYFNYEAQQDKSGLPNDRFSAERPEGSISTLTIQRTEQRDSAMYRCASSLGGVGVYNEQFFGPGTRLTVL.

CDR3 sequence (DNA): TGCGCCAGCAGCCCCGGGGGGGGGTCTGAAGCTTTCTTT. Encoded protein: CASSPGGGSEAFF. The V gene is TRBV4-1, the J gene TRBJ1-1; TRBD1 is a possible D gene (5 bases). Per the germline V gene, CDR1 is MGHRA and CDR2 is YSYEKL. V gave up 4 bases and J gave up 6 bases, with 12 bases separating them. The CDR3 has 13 residues.

The genes are TRBV27 and TRBJ2-7; D may be TRBD2 (5 bases). The V and J ends lost 3 bases and 1 base respectively, with 13 bases between them. CDR1 is MNHEY, CDR2 SMNVEV, per germline (reference sequence). The CDR3 has 15 residues. The CDR3 loop reads CASSFLSDYSYEQYF. The CDR3, as DNA: TGTGCCAGCAGTTTCTTGAGCGACTATTCCTACGAGCAGTACTTC.

The chain joins TRBV18 to TRBJ2-4, with 7 bases matching TRBD1. After removal of 3 bases from V and 0 bases from J, the junction contained 5 bases not matched to a gene. The germline CDR1 and CDR2 sequences are KGHSH and LQKENI. The CDR3 consists of 16 residues. CDR3 amino acids: CASSPVDRLAKNIQYF. In DNA form, the CDR3 reads TGTGCCAGCTCACCGGTGGACAGGTTAGCCAAAAACATTCAGTACTTC. The whole variable domain, filled in from reference TRBV18 and TRBJ2-4, reads NAGVMQNPRHLVRRRGQEARLRCSPMKGHSHVYWYRQLPEEGLKFMVYLQKENIIDESGMPKERFSAEFPKEGPSILRIQQVVRGDSAAYFCASSPVDRLAKNIQYFGAGTRLSVL.

The chain has TRBV2 and TRBJ2-2, with 7 bases aligning to TRBD1. V shed 8 bases and J 6 bases; nucleotides not matched to a gene: 9. The CDR3 totals 14 residues. Germline V gene lookup returns CDR1 SNHLY and CDR2 FYNNEI. The CDR3 region has the DNA TGTGCCAGCGTCAGACAGGGAAGGGCCGGGGAGCTGTTTTTT. Translating it yields CASVRQGRAGELFF.

V gene TRBV15 combines with J gene TRBJ2-2; D is unclear. Germline V gives CDR1 LNHNV, CDR2 YYDKDF (reference sequence). This CDR3 comprises 13 residues. V lost 6 bases to trimming and J lost 4 bases, with 9 bases between them. CDR3 region: CATSPYSTGELFF. Written as DNA, the CDR3 is TGTGCCACCAGTCCCTACAGCACCGGGGAGCTGTTTTTT. The complete variable domain, with remaining parts taken from reference TRBV15 and TRBJ2-2, reads DAMVIQNPRYQVTQFGKPVTLSCSQTLNHNVMYWYQQKSSQAPKLLFHYYDKDFNNEADTPDNFQSRRPNTSFCFLDIRSPGLGDTAMYLCATSPYSTGELFFGEGSRLTVL.

The J gene is TRBJ2-7, the V gene TRBV23-1; TRBD2 matches at 12 bases. TRBV23-1 is reported as an ORF; its role is uncertain. The CDR3 is 14 residues long. The V segment lost 9 bases and the J segment 4 bases; nucleotides outside the gene matches: 7. CDR3 amino acids: CARTSGSRGYEQYF. The CDR3, as DNA: TGCGCCAGGACTAGCGGGAGTCGAGGATACGAGCAGTACTTC.

V is TRBV6-1 and J is TRBJ1-2, with a tentative D call TRBD1 (5 bases). V lost 2 bases and J lost 7, with 11 bases in between. The CDR3 covers 13 residues. Germline V gives CDR1 MNHNS, CDR2 SASEGT. CDR3 region: CASSESGLGGYTF. In DNA form, the CDR3 reads TGTGCCAGCAGTGAATCAGGGCTCGGTGGCTACACCTTC.

The genes are TRBV18 and TRBJ2-7; D possibly corresponds to TRBD1 (6 bases). The CDR3 loop spans 15 amino acids. CDR1 and CDR2 (germline): KGHSH, LQKENI. Trimming left V 0 bases short and J 4 bases short, with 13 bases between. The CDR3 is CASSPPGRGGYEQYF. The CDR3 nucleotides read TGTGCCAGCTCACCACCGGGCAGGGGTGGGTACGAGCAGTACTTC.